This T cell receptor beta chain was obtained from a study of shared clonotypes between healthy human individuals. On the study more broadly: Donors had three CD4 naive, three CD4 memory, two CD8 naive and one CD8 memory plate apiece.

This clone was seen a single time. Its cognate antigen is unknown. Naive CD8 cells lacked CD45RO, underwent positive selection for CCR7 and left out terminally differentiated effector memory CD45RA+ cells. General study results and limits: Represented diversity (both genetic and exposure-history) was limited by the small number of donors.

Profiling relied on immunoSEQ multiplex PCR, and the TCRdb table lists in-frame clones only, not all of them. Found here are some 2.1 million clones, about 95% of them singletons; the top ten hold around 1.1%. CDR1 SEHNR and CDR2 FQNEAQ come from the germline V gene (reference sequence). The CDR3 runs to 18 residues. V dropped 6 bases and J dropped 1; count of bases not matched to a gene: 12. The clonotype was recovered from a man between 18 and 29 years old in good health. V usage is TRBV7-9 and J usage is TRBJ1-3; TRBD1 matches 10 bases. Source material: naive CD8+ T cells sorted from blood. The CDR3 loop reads CASRPSRGTGESGNTIYF. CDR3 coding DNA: TGTGCCAGCAGACCATCCAGGGGGACAGGGGAATCTGGAAACACCATATATTTT.